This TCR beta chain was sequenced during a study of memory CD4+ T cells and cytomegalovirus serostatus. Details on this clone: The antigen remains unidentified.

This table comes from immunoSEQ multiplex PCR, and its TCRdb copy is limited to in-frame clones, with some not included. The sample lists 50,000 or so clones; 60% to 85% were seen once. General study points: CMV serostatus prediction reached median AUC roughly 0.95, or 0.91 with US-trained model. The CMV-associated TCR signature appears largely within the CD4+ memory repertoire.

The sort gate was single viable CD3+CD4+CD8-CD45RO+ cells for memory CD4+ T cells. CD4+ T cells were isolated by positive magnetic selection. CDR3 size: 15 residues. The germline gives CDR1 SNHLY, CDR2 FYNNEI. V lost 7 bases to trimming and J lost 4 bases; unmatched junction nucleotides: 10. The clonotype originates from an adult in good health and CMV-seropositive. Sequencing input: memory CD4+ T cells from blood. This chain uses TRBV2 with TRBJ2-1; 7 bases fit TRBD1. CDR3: CASIRQGTVYNEQFF. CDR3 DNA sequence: TGTGCCAGCATAAGGCAAGGGACAGTTTACAATGAGCAGTTCTTC. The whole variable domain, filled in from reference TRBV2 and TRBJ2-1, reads EPEVTQTPSHQVTQMGQEVILRCVPISNHLYFYWYRQILGQKVEFLVSFYNNEISEKSEIFDDQFSVERPDGSNFTLKIRSTKLEDSAMYFCASIRQGTVYNEQFFGPGTRLTVL.